This entry lists 24 T cell receptor beta chains sequenced from one sample in a study of OX40 agonist ivuxolimab in advanced cancers. The table came from immunoSEQ multiplex PCR; TCRdb's copy has only in-frame clones and leaves some out. The data show over 60,000 clones, approximately 90% seen once. Specimen: CD4+ or CD8+ T cells sorted from blood, collected in a trial of the OX40 agonist ivuxolimab. All receptors derive from an adult with an advanced solid tumor such as melanoma, head and neck, liver or kidney cancer.

There are a few counts of this clone. The chain is built from TRBV29-1 and TRBJ2-5, with D tentatively TRBD1 or TRBD2 (5 bases each). Looked up from germline, CDR1 is SQVTM and CDR2 is ANQGSEA. The CDR3 covers 11 residues. Deletions cut 6 bases from V and 5 bases from J, with 10 bases between. The CDR3 nucleotides read TGCAGCGTGGGGGATGTCGAGACCCAGTACTTC. It is translated as CSVGDVETQYF.

The chain uses TRBV5-1 and TRBJ2-7, with TRBD1 identical over 7 bases. The germline CDR1 and CDR2 sequences are SGHRS and YFSETQ. The CDR3 runs to 14 residues. J gave up 3 bases and V 7 bases, and 10 bases lay outside the gene matches. The CDR3 region is CASQLTGSNYEQYF. The CDR3 bases are TGCGCCAGCCAATTGACAGGGAGTAACTACGAGCAGTACTTC.

The chain joins TRBV30 to TRBJ1-6; TRBD1 might be the D (5 bases). V lost 6 bases and J 6 bases, leaving 12 bases between the germline ends. The CDR3 is 13 residues long. Germline CDR1 reads GTSNPN; CDR2 reads SVGIG (reference sequence). The CDR3 DNA follows: TGTGCCTGTGAACAGGAAACTAATTCACCCCTCCACTTT. Residues: CACEQETNSPLHF.

V and J are TRBV2 and TRBJ2-7, with D possibly matching TRBD2 (5 bases). Germline values: CDR1 SNHLY, CDR2 FYNNEI. V shed 5 bases and J shed 7 bases, with 18 bases lying between them. This CDR3 region has 14 residues. In nucleotides, the CDR3 is TGTGCCAGCAGTTCTACGTCGCTAGCCAGGGAGCAGTACTTC. This translates into CASSSTSLAREQYF. The full variable domain, completed using reference TRBV2 and TRBJ2-7, is EPEVTQTPSHQVTQMGQEVILRCVPISNHLYFYWYRQILGQKVEFLVSFYNNEISEKSEIFDDQFSVERPDGSNFTLKIRSTKLEDSAMYFCASSSTSLAREQYFGPGTRLTVT.

The rearrangement links TRBV18 to TRBJ1-1; 9 positions agree with TRBD1. The J segment lost 4 bases and the V segment lost 3 bases, leaving 9 bases of the junction unmatched. CDR1 KGHSH and CDR2 LQKENI come from the germline V gene. The CDR3 covers 16 residues. CDR3 DNA sequence: TGTGCCAGCTCACCGGGGACAGGGAGAGTTGGCACTGAAGCTTTCTTT. Its translation is CASSPGTGRVGTEAFF.

This clone was recorded only once. The chain has TRBV5-1 and TRBJ2-2, with 12 bases that match TRBD2. Germline CDR1 is SGHRS and CDR2 is YFSETQ. The CDR3 loop spans 15 amino acids. Germline trimming cut 6 bases from V and 5 bases from J; bases unmatched to any gene: 5. The CDR3 is CASTPTSGGTGELFF. The CDR3 DNA sequence: TGCGCCAGCACGCCCACTAGCGGGGGGACCGGGGAGCTGTTTTTT.

The chain couples TRBV28 to TRBJ2-7, with D possibly called TRBD1 or TRBD2 (5 bases each). The CDR3 consists of 12 residues. Trimming cost V 2 bases and J 5 bases, with 7 bases left between them. Germline V gene lookup returns CDR1 MDHEN and CDR2 SYDVKM. This chain's CDR3 is CASSLGGNEQYF. The CDR3 DNA sequence: TGTGCCAGCAGTTTAGGGGGAAACGAGCAGTACTTC.

The chain carries TRBV5-1 and TRBJ1-2; 8 bases match TRBD1. The J segment lost 6 bases and the V segment lost 4 bases, leaving 5 bases of the junction unmatched. The CDR3 extends over 13 amino acids. CDR1 and CDR2 from the germline V gene are SGHRS and YFSETQ. DNA for the CDR3: TGCGCCAGCAGCGGACAGGGTTCAAATGGCTACACCTTC. Translated: CASSGQGSNGYTF.

The V call is TRBV5-6, the J call TRBJ1-1, with no clear D. The CDR3 covers 13 residues. Germline lookup yields CDR1 SGHDT and CDR2 YYEEEE. V was cut by 0 bases and J by 8 bases, with 11 bases left in between. This CDR3 reads CASSLAGLEEAFF. DNA for the CDR3: TGTGCCAGCAGCTTGGCGGGTCTCGAAGAAGCTTTCTTT.

This sequence joins TRBV30 and TRBJ2-7; tentative D call: TRBD1 (5 bases). CDR1 GTSNPN and CDR2 SVGIG come from the germline V gene (reference sequence). V gave up 4 bases and J gave up 6 bases, with 13 bases separating them. The CDR3 length is 12 residues. CDR3 sequence: CAWTAGPGEQYF. CDR3 in DNA: TGTGCCTGGACGGCAGGGCCAGGCGAGCAGTACTTC.

The chain couples TRBV7-9 to TRBJ1-2; 7 bases match TRBD1. V was clipped by 5 bases and J by 6 bases; unmatched bases: 9. The germline V gene has CDR1 SEHNR and CDR2 FQNEAQ (reference sequence). CDR3 length equals 14 residues. The CDR3 nucleotides are TGTGCCAGCAGCCCCCCCTCGGGACAGCATGGCTACACCTTC. Translated, it gives CASSPPSGQHGYTF.

V gene TRBV9 combines with J gene TRBJ2-7; possible D gene TRBD1, 5 bases. This CDR3 has 15 amino acids. In germline, CDR1 is SGDLS, CDR2 YYNGEE. V lost 3 bases and J 4 bases, leaving 17 bases between the germline ends. As DNA, the CDR3 is TGTGCCAGCAGCGAGGGGCCAGAAGGGCCTTACGAGCAGTACTTC. Protein: CASSEGPEGPYEQYF. Variable domain in full (rest from reference TRBV9 and TRBJ2-7): DSGVTQTPKHLITATGQRVTLRCSPRSGDLSVYWYQQSLDQGLQFLIQYYNGEERAKGNILERFSAQQFPDLHSELNLSSLELGDSALYFCASSEGPEGPYEQYFGPGTRLTVT.

V and J are TRBV6-1 and TRBJ1-1; maybe TRBD1 (6 bases). The germline V gene has CDR1 MNHNS and CDR2 SASEGT. Trimming shortened V by 11 bases and J by 7 bases, and 26 bases separated the two germline ends. The CDR3 totals 15 residues. Here the CDR3 reads CALPQSGDRRNEAFF. The CDR3, as DNA: TGTGCCCTTCCCCAGTCAGGGGATCGAAGGAATGAAGCTTTCTTT.

The rearrangement joins TRBV5-1 to TRBJ1-3, with 10 nucleotides matching TRBD1. The CDR3 extends over 17 amino acids. Germline assignment: CDR1 SGHRS and CDR2 YFSETQ. J gave up 4 bases and V 1 base, and 8 bases lay outside the gene matches. CDR3 sequence reads: CASSLPSGQGFGNTIYF. In DNA form, the CDR3 reads TGCGCCAGCAGCTTGCCCTCGGGACAGGGGTTCGGAAACACCATATATTTT.

The chain carries TRBV7-8 and TRBJ2-4, with D unresolved. The CDR3 covers 15 residues. Trimming removed 5 bases at V and 2 bases at J, with 13 bases between. Germline CDR1 reads SGHVS; CDR2 reads FQNEAQ. The CDR3 DNA reads as TGTGCCAGCAGCCAACTCCGCGAGTCCAAAAACATTCAGTACTTC. It encodes CASSQLRESKNIQYF.

J is TRBJ2-1 and V is TRBV7-2; TRBD2 matches 12 bases. The germline CDR1 and CDR2 sequences are SGHTA and FQGNSA. This CDR3 contains 17 residues. Trimming took 5 bases from V and 3 from J; bases not matched to a gene: 8. The CDR3 region is CASSPGPSGGVYNEQFF. CDR3 coding DNA: TGTGCCAGCAGCCCAGGGCCTAGCGGGGGGGTCTACAATGAGCAGTTCTTC.

The gene calls are TRBV5-1 and TRBJ2-1; 10 bases are a match to TRBD2. The CDR3 spans 15 residues. CDR1 is SGHRS and CDR2 is YFSETQ in the germline V gene. Germline trimming cut 4 bases from V and 5 bases from J; bases unmatched to any gene: 6. CDR3 region: CASSQGLATHNEQFF. CDR3 in DNA: TGCGCCAGCAGCCAGGGACTAGCGACCCACAATGAGCAGTTCTTC.

The chain combines TRBV11-2 with TRBJ2-1; TRBD1 matches 7 bases. This CDR3 contains 15 residues. V was pared by 4 bases and J by 6 bases, with 9 bases of the junction left unmatched. CDR1 is SGHAT, CDR2 FQNNGV, per germline. As DNA, the CDR3 is TGTGCCAGCAGCTCAGTAAGGGACAGCGGCAATGAGCAGTTCTTC. Translated: CASSSVRDSGNEQFF.

J is TRBJ1-5 and V is TRBV19; D is possibly TRBD1 (5 bases). The CDR3 length is 15 residues. CDR1 is LNHDA, CDR2 SQIVND, per germline (reference sequence). Trimming removed 7 bases from V and 4 bases from J, with 17 bases in between. The DNA of the CDR3 is TGTGCCAGTACCCCGAGGCGGGACCTAAATCAGCCCCAGCATTTT. Amino acids: CASTPRRDLNQPQHF.

The rearrangement uses TRBV7-2 and TRBJ2-5; D uncertain. There are 11 residues in the CDR3. V dropped 5 bases and J dropped 5 bases, with 6 bases sitting between them. Looked up from germline, CDR1 is SGHTA and CDR2 is FQGNSA. The CDR3 sequence: CASSPLETQYF. CDR3 bases: TGTGCCAGCAGCCCGCTGGAGACCCAGTACTTC.

V usage is TRBV2 and J usage is TRBJ2-3, with D possibly matching TRBD1 (6 bases). Germline CDR1 SNHLY, CDR2 FYNNEI. V gave up 2 bases and J gave up 6 bases, with 15 bases separating them. The length of the CDR3 is 15 residues. The CDR3 is CASSEFGTQSDTQYF. Written as DNA, the CDR3 is TGTGCCAGCAGTGAATTTGGGACACAGTCGGATACGCAGTATTTT.

This chain connects TRBV6-6 to TRBJ2-7; 9 bases match TRBD2. V was pared by 3 bases and J by 4 bases, with 10 bases of the junction left unmatched. The CDR3 is 16 amino acids. In germline, CDR1 is MNHNY, CDR2 SVGAGI (reference sequence). CDR3 in amino acids: CASSYSASGIVYEQYF. CDR3 sequence (DNA): TGTGCCAGCAGTTATTCGGCTAGCGGGATAGTGTACGAGCAGTACTTC.

The CDR3 sequence is CASSLVPNQPQHF. DNA for the CDR3: TGCGCCAGCAGCTTAGTGCCCAATCAGCCCCAGCATTTT. The rearrangement links TRBV5-1 to TRBJ1-5; D ambiguous. The CDR3 runs to 13 residues. Germline V CDR1 and CDR2: SGHRS, YFSETQ. Deletions cut 2 bases from V and 3 bases from J, with 6 bases between.

The chain employs TRBV30 and TRBJ1-1; no clear D gene. Trimming removed 3 bases from V and 0 bases from J, with 5 bases in between. The length of the CDR3 is 12 residues. The germline V gene encodes CDR1 GTSNPN and CDR2 SVGIG (reference sequence). This chain's CDR3 is CAWSRLNTEAFF. The DNA for the CDR3 is TGTGCCTGGAGCAGGCTGAACACTGAAGCTTTCTTT.